A single sample is the source of the 19 T cell receptor beta chains below, sequenced in a study of cytomegalovirus exposure and HLA in healthy donors. 60 Vbeta and 13 Jbeta primers were used in PCR. Clones were read by immunoSEQ multiplex PCR, and TCRdb kept only the in-frame ones, dropping some. Altogether approximately 100,000 clones are present, 80% to 90% being singletons, with the ten largest covering less than 1.5%. The sample consisted of PBMCs. Source of these receptors: a woman aged 18 to 35 in good health and CMV-seronegative.

The chain joins TRBV29-1 to TRBJ2-5; 13 bases match TRBD2. Germline lookup yields CDR1 SQVTM and CDR2 ANQGSEA. The CDR3 covers 16 residues. V was pared by 2 bases and J by 2 bases, with 5 bases of the junction left unmatched. The CDR3 protein is CSVEKTGLAGQETQYF. The CDR3 coding sequence is TGCAGCGTTGAAAAAACGGGACTAGCGGGGCAAGAGACCCAGTACTTC.

V gene TRBV28 combines with J gene TRBJ2-3; 7 nucleotides line up with TRBD1. There are 16 residues in the CDR3. CDR1 and CDR2 from the germline V gene are MDHEN and SYDVKM. Trimming removed 1 base from V and 2 bases from J; junction bases left unmatched: 6. The CDR3 protein is CASSLSDRENTDTQYF. The CDR3 DNA follows: TGTGCCAGCAGTTTATCCGACAGGGAGAACACAGATACGCAGTATTTT.

The J gene is TRBJ2-1, the V gene TRBV5-1, with 7 bases identical to TRBD1. Germline-derived CDR1 and CDR2 are SGHRS and YFSETQ. V dropped 4 bases and J dropped 5; count of bases not matched to a gene: 9. The CDR3 is 15 amino acids. The CDR3 spells CASSPGSTGDNEQFF. CDR3 sequence (DNA): TGCGCCAGCAGCCCAGGATCTACAGGGGACAATGAGCAGTTCTTC. The entire variable domain, with the rest obtained from reference TRBV5-1 and TRBJ2-1, is as follows: KAGVTQTPRYLIKTRGQQVTLSCSPISGHRSVSWYQQTPGQGLQFLFEYFSETQRNKGNFPGRFSGRQFSNSRSEMNVSTLELGDSALYLCASSPGSTGDNEQFFGPGTRLTVL.

The genes are TRBV28 and TRBJ2-7, with D perhaps matching TRBD1 (6 bases). V shed 2 bases and J shed 2 bases, with 10 bases lying between them. The CDR3 spans 14 residues. Germline CDR1 MDHEN, CDR2 SYDVKM. The CDR3 sequence is CASSLEGGPYEQYF. The DNA for the CDR3 is TGTGCCAGCAGTTTAGAAGGGGGACCCTACGAGCAGTACTTC.

This chain connects TRBV11-2 to TRBJ2-2; 8 nucleotides align to TRBD1. Per germline, CDR1 SGHAT and CDR2 FQNNGV. This CDR3 is built from 17 residues. The J segment lost 4 bases and the V segment lost 0 bases, leaving 7 bases of the junction unmatched. The CDR3 protein is CASSLETAGGPTGELFF. For the CDR3, the DNA is TGTGCCAGCAGCTTAGAGACGGCAGGGGGCCCCACCGGGGAGCTGTTTTTT.

This sequence joins TRBV28 and TRBJ2-2; TRBD1 matches 7 bases. The CDR3 covers 17 residues. CDR1 and CDR2 from the germline V gene are MDHEN and SYDVKM. The V and J ends lost 4 bases and 1 base, in that order; junction bases with no gene match: 9. CDR3 sequence reads: CASSWWTGQRNTGELFF. In nucleotides, the CDR3 is TGTGCCAGCAGTTGGTGGACGGGACAGAGGAACACCGGGGAGCTGTTTTTT. Combining the CDR3 with reference TRBV28 and TRBJ2-2 gives the whole variable domain DVKVTQSSRYLVKRTGEKVFLECVQDMDHENMFWYRQDPGLGLRLIYFSYDVKMKEKGDIPEGYSVSREKKERFSLILESASTNQTSMYLCASSWWTGQRNTGELFFGEGSRLTVL.

J is TRBJ2-1 and V is TRBV11-3, with a weak D call TRBD2 (8 bases). Germline lookup yields CDR1 SGHNT and CDR2 YENEEA. V was clipped by 6 bases and J by 1 base, with 16 bases between them. This CDR3 region has 16 residues. CDR3 sequence reads: CASSPGGGASYNEQFF. In DNA form, the CDR3 reads TGTGCCAGCAGTCCGGGAGGGGGCGCTTCCTACAATGAGCAGTTCTTC.

CDR3 DNA sequence: TGTGCCAGCAGCCGTGGACTAGAAGGACCCCAAGAGACCCAGTACTTC. Translated: CASSRGLEGPQETQYF. The chain recombines TRBV5-4 with TRBJ2-5; TRBD2 matches 7 bases. The trim removed 4 bases at V and 1 base at J, leaving 10 bases unmatched. The CDR3 contains 16 residues. Germline loops: CDR1 SGHNT, CDR2 YYREEE (reference sequence).

This sequence joins TRBV27 and TRBJ2-6, with D maybe TRBD1 (6 bases). Looked up from germline, CDR1 is MNHEY and CDR2 is SMNVEV (reference sequence). CDR3 size: 16 residues. Trimming pared 5 bases from V and 3 bases from J, leaving 14 bases between. For the CDR3, the DNA is TGTGCCAGCAGTACAGGGCGAATCGGTGGGGCCAACGTCCTGACTTTC. Its translation: CASSTGRIGGANVLTF.

V usage is TRBV29-1 and J usage is TRBJ2-3; D unresolved. Germline assignment: CDR1 SQVTM and CDR2 ANQGSEA. The CDR3 covers 13 residues. Trimming stripped 7 bases from V and 4 bases from J, with 15 bases between. DNA for the CDR3: TGCAGCGCCGGGTACTTGGTAGCAGATACGCAGTATTTT. Translated, it gives CSAGYLVADTQYF.

V is TRBV4-3 and J is TRBJ2-2, with TRBD2 as a possible D gene (5 bases). The CDR3 is 17 residues long. V was clipped by 1 base and J by 4 bases, with 16 bases between them. Germline assignment: CDR1 LGHNA and CDR2 YSLEER. The CDR3 loop reads CASSQGETELGTGELFF. The CDR3 coding sequence is TGCGCCAGCAGCCAAGGGGAGACGGAACTGGGCACCGGGGAGCTGTTTTTT.

This clone was observed a few times. This chain connects TRBV21-1 to TRBJ2-5; TRBD2, the table's D call, lacks a check against the DNA. TRBV21-1 is a listed pseudogene. The CDR3 loop spans 14 amino acids. Here the CDR3 reads CASSRTSGKETQYF. The CDR3 DNA reads as TGTGCCAGCAGCCGGACTAGCGGGAAAGAGACCCAGTACTTC.

The J gene is TRBJ2-1, the V gene TRBV4-1, with TRBD2 identical over 11 bases. Per the germline V gene, CDR1 is MGHRA and CDR2 is YSYEKL. V lost 0 bases, J lost 6 bases, and 13 bases stayed unmatched. CDR3 length: 19 amino acids. The CDR3 bases are TGCGCCAGCAGCCAAGATTTGCTAGCGGGGGGCCCGGGTCTCAATGAGCAGTTCTTC. Its translation is CASSQDLLAGGPGLNEQFF.

The rearrangement joins TRBV11-2 to TRBJ2-6; unclear D gene. V was clipped by 0 bases and J by 1 base, with 7 bases between them. The CDR3 covers 16 residues. From germline, CDR1 is SGHAT and CDR2 FQNNGV. The CDR3 loop reads CASSLEVTSGANVLTF. The CDR3 DNA reads TGTGCCAGCAGCTTAGAGGTCACTTCTGGGGCCAACGTCCTGACTTTC.

The chain has TRBV4-1 and TRBJ2-2, with 12 bases fitting TRBD2. The CDR3 runs to 18 residues. Trimming removed 3 bases from V and 4 bases from J; junction bases left unmatched: 9. The germline V gene encodes CDR1 MGHRA and CDR2 YSYEKL. The CDR3 DNA reads as TGCGCCAGCAGCCAGGCGGGACTAGCGGGTCTGGGCACCGGGGAGCTGTTTTTT. Translating gives CASSQAGLAGLGTGELFF.

This clone was observed a single time. The chain couples TRBV5-5 to TRBJ1-3, with D perhaps TRBD1 (6 bases). The germline V gene has CDR1 SGHKS and CDR2 YYEKEE (reference sequence). This CDR3 is built from 16 residues. Trimming took off 3 bases at V and 3 bases at J, with 16 bases between the two ends. The DNA for the CDR3 is TGTGCCAGCAGCTCTGATCGGTCAGGGGTTGGAAACACCATATATTTT. Amino acid sequence: CASSSDRSGVGNTIYF.

The chain has TRBV19 and TRBJ2-1, with 7 positions matching TRBD2. With V trimmed by 0 bases and J by 5 bases, 10 bases remained unmatched. This CDR3 comprises 17 residues. Germline CDR1 LNHDA, CDR2 SQIVND (reference sequence). The chain's CDR3 is CASSIEGWRGRDNEQFF. In DNA form, the CDR3 reads TGTGCCAGTAGTATAGAGGGATGGCGGGGGAGGGACAATGAGCAGTTCTTC.

This clone appeared a few times. The V gene is TRBV5-6, the J gene TRBJ2-6, with D maybe TRBD2 (6 bases). Between the trimmed V and J ends, which lost 4 bases and 4 bases, there was a span of 12 bases. This CDR3 spans 15 amino acids. The germline gives CDR1 SGHDT, CDR2 YYEEEE. CDR3 coding DNA: TGTGCCAGCAGCCCGCGGGGAACCGGGGCCAACGTCCTGACTTTC. As protein: CASSPRGTGANVLTF.

The gene calls are TRBV19 and TRBJ2-1; TRBD2 agrees at 10 bases. CDR3 length equals 18 residues. V shed 9 bases and J 3 bases; nucleotides not matched to a gene: 17. Germline V gene sequence: CDR1 LNHDA, CDR2 SQIVND (reference sequence). The CDR3 nucleotides are TGTGCCAGCAGCGAGAGAGGGGAACTAGCGGGAATCTACAATGAGCAGTTCTTC. Translated, it gives CASSERGELAGIYNEQFF.